The 25 T cell receptor beta chains reported below all come from one sample, sequenced in a study of shared clonotypes between healthy human individuals. Some clones are missing from TCRdb's copy, which holds only in-frame ones; the method was immunoSEQ multiplex PCR. The profile covers some 2.1 million clones, with roughly 94% appearing a single time and 0.85% to 1.2% taken by the ten largest. CD45RO-negative, CCR7-selected cells formed the naive CD8 fraction, which excluded terminally differentiated effector memory CD45RA+ cells. Input material: naive CD8+ T cells sorted from blood. The receptors here all came from a man aged 18 to 35 in good health.

The CDR3 sequence: CAWSTQGRETQYF. CDR3 nucleotides: TGTGCCTGGAGTACCCAGGGCAGGGAGACCCAGTACTTC. The J gene is TRBJ2-5, the V gene TRBV30, with D perhaps TRBD1 (5 bases). The CDR3 is 13 amino acids. The V end lost 2 bases, the J end lost 5 bases, and 12 bases lay between the germline ends. Germline V CDR1 and CDR2: GTSNPN, SVGIG (reference sequence).

The chain uses TRBV13 and TRBJ2-1; the match to TRBD1 covers 7 bases. The J segment lost 0 bases and the V segment lost 4 bases, leaving 6 bases of the junction unmatched. The germline V gene has CDR1 PRHDT and CDR2 FYEKMQ (reference sequence). This CDR3 comprises 16 residues. The CDR3 sequence is CASSSSDRISYNEQFF. The CDR3 coding sequence is TGTGCCAGCAGCTCCTCGGACAGGATCTCCTACAATGAGCAGTTCTTC. The complete variable domain, with remaining parts taken from reference TRBV13 and TRBJ2-1, reads AAGVIQSPRHLIKEKRETATLKCYPIPRHDTVYWYQQGPGQDPQFLISFYEKMQSDKGSIPDRFSAQQFSDYHSELNMSSLELGDSALYFCASSSSDRISYNEQFFGPGTRLTVL.

This clone has only one observation. V usage is TRBV4-2 and J usage is TRBJ2-5, with 8 bases identical to TRBD2. The CDR3 is made up of 15 amino acids. Per the germline V gene, CDR1 is LGHNA and CDR2 is YNFKEQ. After removal of 1 base from V and 2 bases from J, the junction contained 3 bases not matched to a gene. CDR3 region: CASSQVRGEQETQYF. CDR3 sequence (DNA): TGTGCCAGCAGCCAAGTGCGGGGGGAGCAAGAGACCCAGTACTTC.

This chain joins TRBV11-2 and TRBJ1-1, with TRBD1 identical over 8 bases. Germline V gene data show CDR1 as SGHAT and CDR2 as FQNNGV. The CDR3 is 16 amino acids. With 4 bases clipped from V and 5 bases from J, the junction kept 12 bases outside the gene matches. CDR3 amino acids: CASSSKEQGGGTEAFF. DNA of the CDR3: TGTGCCAGCAGCTCAAAAGAACAGGGGGGAGGAACTGAAGCTTTCTTT.

Of note for this clone: Other nucleotide sequences from this sample produce the same CDR3. The chain joins TRBV6-5 to TRBJ1-1, with D perhaps TRBD1 (5 bases). Germline V gives CDR1 MNHEY, CDR2 SVGAGI. The length of the CDR3 is 13 residues. V was cut by 5 bases and J by 1 base, with 8 bases left in between. The CDR3 DNA reads as TGTGCCAGCAGTCCTCAGGGGAACACTGAAGCTTTCTTT. It yields the protein CASSPQGNTEAFF.

The gene calls are TRBV27 and TRBJ1-1; D ambiguous. Germline V gene sequence: CDR1 MNHEY, CDR2 SMNVEV (reference sequence). The CDR3 consists of 14 residues. V lost 5 bases to trimming and J lost 1 base, with 11 bases between them. The CDR3 DNA sequence: TGTGCCAGCAGTATGTCGGACGGGAACACTGAAGCTTTCTTT. Protein: CASSMSDGNTEAFF.

The rearrangement joins TRBV6-1 to TRBJ2-5; TRBD2 matches at 8 bases. The CDR3 runs to 13 residues. Germline trimming cut 7 bases from V and 5 bases from J; bases unmatched to any gene: 6. CDR1 and CDR2 from the germline V gene are MNHNS and SASEGT. CDR3 sequence: CASTQRGWETQYF. CDR3 sequence (DNA): TGTGCCAGCACCCAGCGGGGGTGGGAGACCCAGTACTTC.

The genes are TRBV10-2 and TRBJ1-1; no firm D call. V lost 7 bases and J 8 bases, leaving 11 bases between the germline ends. This CDR3 has 11 amino acids. Germline-derived CDR1 and CDR2 are WSHSY and SAAADI. The CDR3 nucleotides are TGCGCCAGCACCAAGGGAGGGGAAGCTTTCTTT. Translating gives CASTKGGEAFF.

The chain employs TRBV18 and TRBJ2-7, with 9 bases identical to TRBD1. V lost 0 bases, J lost 5 bases, and 2 bases stayed unmatched. The CDR3 length is 14 residues. CDR1 KGHSH and CDR2 LQKENI come from the germline V gene. CDR3 protein: CASSPPGQGDEQYF. CDR3 DNA: TGTGCCAGCTCACCACCGGGACAGGGAGACGAGCAGTACTTC.

The genes are TRBV18 and TRBJ1-1; D is perhaps TRBD1 (6 bases). The CDR3 runs to 13 residues. In germline, CDR1 is KGHSH, CDR2 LQKENI. Between the trimmed V and J ends, which lost 8 bases and 5 bases, there was a span of 15 bases. The CDR3 bases are TGTGCCAGCACTAACAGGGTCGGGACTGAAGCTTTCTTT. Encoded protein: CASTNRVGTEAFF.

V is TRBV29-1 and J is TRBJ2-7; D not certain. Looked up from germline, CDR1 is SQVTM and CDR2 is ANQGSEA. V lost 5 bases and J lost 2, with 10 bases in between. This CDR3 spans 12 amino acids. CDR3 in amino acids: CSVHDTTYEQYF. As DNA, the CDR3 is TGCAGCGTTCACGACACGACCTACGAGCAGTACTTC.

This clone occurred once. The V and J genes are TRBV5-6 and TRBJ2-5, with TRBD1 identical over 7 bases. V lost 4 bases and J lost 5; bases outside the gene matches: 11. Germline CDR1 is SGHDT and CDR2 is YYEEEE. CDR3 length: 15 residues. CDR3 DNA sequence: TGTGCCAGCAGCCCCCAGGTAGGGGGCTACGAGACCCAGTACTTC. It translates to CASSPQVGGYETQYF.

This chain uses TRBV28 with TRBJ1-3, with 10 bases matching TRBD1. The CDR3 loop spans 18 amino acids. CDR1 MDHEN and CDR2 SYDVKM come from the germline V gene. V trimming: 4 bases; J trimming: 0 bases; junction bases outside the gene matches: 9. The CDR3 DNA reads as TGTGCCAGCAGTTATGACAGGGGGCTCTCTCTCTCTGGAAACACCATATATTTT. Translating gives CASSYDRGLSLSGNTIYF.

The J gene is TRBJ2-5, the V gene TRBV7-9, with 7 positions matching TRBD1. V was pared by 4 bases and J by 0 bases, with 11 bases of the junction left unmatched. The CDR3 has 17 residues. Per the germline V gene, CDR1 is SEHNR and CDR2 is FQNEAQ (reference sequence). CDR3 bases: TGTGCCAGCAGCTCGGGACAGCTGGAACGTTACCAAGAGACCCAGTACTTC. Its protein is CASSSGQLERYQETQYF.

The chain employs TRBV7-9 and TRBJ2-7; perhaps TRBD1 as D (6 bases). CDR3 size: 14 residues. Trimming took off 5 bases at V and 2 bases at J, with 13 bases between the two ends. Germline lookup yields CDR1 SEHNR and CDR2 FQNEAQ (reference sequence). The CDR3 here is CASSREQGPYEQYF. CDR3 in DNA: TGTGCCAGCAGCCGAGAACAGGGCCCCTACGAGCAGTACTTC.

A note on this clone: Additional DNA sequences in this sample encode the identical CDR3. The rearrangement links TRBV27 to TRBJ2-7; D is perhaps TRBD1 (6 bases). CDR1 and CDR2 (germline): MNHEY, SMNVEV (reference sequence). This CDR3 spans 13 amino acids. Trimming left V 9 bases short and J 0 bases short, with 12 bases between. Here the CDR3 DNA reads TGTGCCAGTAGCCGAGGGGGCTCCTACGAGCAGTACTTC. This encodes CASSRGGSYEQYF.

V gene TRBV5-1 combines with J gene TRBJ1-1; D gene unclear. Germline values: CDR1 SGHRS, CDR2 YFSETQ. The CDR3 contains 15 residues. The V and J ends lost 1 base and 4 bases respectively, with 14 bases between them. Here the CDR3 DNA reads TGCGCCAGCAGCTTGTGGAGGGAAGCCCCCACTGAAGCTTTCTTT. This encodes CASSLWREAPTEAFF.

The CDR3 region is CASSLQGAYGEQYF. The CDR3 DNA reads as TGTGCCAGCAGTTTGCAGGGGGCGTACGGCGAGCAGTACTTC. The rearrangement joins TRBV6-1 to TRBJ2-7, with 8 bases fitting TRBD1. The V gene's germline CDR1 is MNHNS and CDR2 SASEGT. V was pared by 5 bases and J by 6 bases, with 9 bases of the junction left unmatched. The CDR3 length is 14 residues.

For this clone: Additional DNA sequences in this sample encode the identical CDR3. The chain employs TRBV2 and TRBJ2-1; 11 bases line up with TRBD2. The ends lost 6 bases at V and 0 bases at J; junction bases unmatched: 4. This CDR3 is 16 amino acids long. Looked up from germline, CDR1 is SNHLY and CDR2 is FYNNEI. The CDR3 sequence: CASSLTSGSSYNEQFF. CDR3 sequence (DNA): TGTGCCAGCAGCCTTACTAGCGGGAGCTCCTACAATGAGCAGTTCTTC.

The rearrangement uses TRBV30 and TRBJ2-7; TRBD1 aligns across 7 bases. CDR1 is GTSNPN, CDR2 SVGIG, per germline (reference sequence). V lost 3 bases, J lost 0 bases, and 2 bases stayed unmatched. The CDR3 covers 13 residues. The CDR3 DNA is TGTGCCTGGAGCGACAGGGTCTCCTACGAGCAGTACTTC. Its translation: CAWSDRVSYEQYF.

The chain joins TRBV4-3 to TRBJ1-5; the D gene is possibly TRBD1 (6 bases). This CDR3 is built from 16 residues. Germline CDR1 LGHNA, CDR2 YSLEER. Trimming removed 0 bases at V and 1 base at J, with 10 bases between. The CDR3 DNA reads as TGCGCCAGCAGCCAAGAATTTACAGGGAGCAATCAGCCCCAGCATTTT. Translation: CASSQEFTGSNQPQHF.

The CDR3 DNA is TGTGCCAGCAGTTACATACGGGGGGCCCAAGAGACCCAGTACTTC. It codes for CASSYIRGAQETQYF. The V and J genes are TRBV6-5 and TRBJ2-5; tentative D call: TRBD2 (7 bases). Germline V gives CDR1 MNHEY, CDR2 SVGAGI. With 2 bases removed from V and 1 base from J, the gap between germline ends came to 11 bases. The CDR3 loop spans 15 amino acids.

The rearrangement joins TRBV13 to TRBJ2-3; weak D call: TRBD1 (5 bases). V dropped 0 bases and J dropped 6 bases, with 10 bases sitting between them. Germline assignment: CDR1 PRHDT and CDR2 FYEKMQ (reference sequence). The CDR3 consists of 14 residues. The chain's CDR3 is CASSLGGARDTQYF. DNA of the CDR3: TGTGCCAGCAGCTTAGGAGGGGCCCGGGATACGCAGTATTTT.

The gene calls are TRBV7-9 and TRBJ2-3, with D hard to call. Germline CDR1 is SEHNR and CDR2 is FQNEAQ (reference sequence). The CDR3 is 15 amino acids. Trimming took 5 bases from V and 1 from J, leaving 13 bases between them. The CDR3 spells CASSRVETGTDTQYF. For the CDR3, the DNA is TGTGCCAGCAGCCGGGTCGAGACCGGCACAGATACGCAGTATTTT.

The chain recombines TRBV18 with TRBJ2-7; D remains unclear. The CDR3 is made up of 15 amino acids. Trimming took 2 bases from V and 2 from J, leaving 13 bases between them. Germline V lookup: CDR1 KGHSH, CDR2 LQKENI. CDR3 nucleotides: TGTGCCAGCTCACCAGATACGGTGGCCCCCTACGAGCAGTACTTC. This encodes CASSPDTVAPYEQYF.